The 3 T cell receptor beta chains given below trace back to one sample, sequenced in a study of neurological immune-mediated disorders. MiXCR was run by TCRdb on the 5' RACE reads, yielding one entry per CDR3 protein. The table has approximately 15,000 distinct CDR3 sequences, 20% to 25% seen once. Sequenced input: PBMCs. These receptors were obtained from a man aged 45-60 years in good health.

This clonotype was picked up many times. CDR3 amino acids: CASSLVQDTDTQYF. CDR3 sequence (DNA): TGTGCCAGCAGCTTGGTACAGGACACAGATACGCAGTATTTT. The rearrangement joins TRBV11-2 to TRBJ2-3; tentative D call: TRBD1 (5 bases). The CDR3 extends over 14 amino acids. Trimming removed 3 bases at V and 2 bases at J, with 9 bases between. CDR1 is SGHAT and CDR2 is FQNNGV in the germline V gene.

This clonotype was counted ten times or more. The chain couples TRBV12-3 or TRBV12-4 to TRBJ1-2; D might be TRBD1 (5 bases). V gave up 3 bases and J gave up 8 bases, with 13 bases separating them. The CDR3 has 13 amino acids. The DNA for the CDR3 is TGTGCCAGCAGTTTCTCGGGGGACGGCGGCTACACCTTC. It yields the protein CASSFSGDGGYTF.

This clonotype was detected ten times or more. The chain combines TRBV20-1 with TRBJ2-5, with TRBD2 identical over 14 bases. Per the germline V gene, CDR1 is DFQATT and CDR2 is SNEGSKA (reference sequence). V was pared by 6 bases and J by 5 bases, with 11 bases of the junction left unmatched. The CDR3 extends over 16 amino acids. CDR3 in DNA: TGCAGTGCCGTCCCGGGACTAGCGGGAGTTCCGGAGACCCAGTACTTC. Protein product: CSAVPGLAGVPETQYF.